The rows below give T cell receptor beta chains drawn from one sample of a study of T cells in Graves' hyperthyroidism and ophthalmopathy. Via MiXCR, TCRdb re-called the multiplex PCR reads, giving one row per CDR3 protein. The sample yields roughly 710,000 distinct CDR3 sequences, 35% seen once. Specimen: blood. All receptors derive from a woman in her forties with Graves' hyperthyroidism. CDR3s include the opening cysteine and the closing phenylalanine or tryptophan. Each record gives: V gene, clone size, D gene, J gene, CDR3 protein, CDR3 DNA. A D gene is named only where the DNA matches it firmly. Size is stated for part of the rows, as once, few or many counts, or as a class when the clone is expanded.

>TRBV20-1|many|NA|TRBJ1-5
CSVESGVQGFNQPQHF
TGCAGTGTCGAAAGCGGCGTACAGGGCTTCAATCAGCCCCAGCATTTT
>TRBV7-2|NA|NA|TRBJ2-2
CASTAQYALVANTGELFF
TGTGCCAGCACAGCCCAATACGCGCTAGTGGCGAACACCGGGGAGCTGTTTTTT
>TRBV7-3|NA|NA|TRBJ1-2
CASSQDPMGSYGYTF
TGCGCCAGCAGCCAAGACCCGATGGGTTCCTATGGCTACACCTTC
>TRBV19|NA|NA|TRBJ2-2
CASRGSQNTGELFF
TGTGCCAGTAGAGGAAGTCAGAACACCGGGGAGCTGTTTTTT
>TRBV6-1|NA|NA|TRBJ1-4
CASHRPGMVEKLFF
TGTGCCAGCCATCGCCCAGGGATGGTTGAAAAACTGTTTTTT
>TRBV25-1|once|NA|TRBJ1-3
CASTRDDSGNTIYF
TGTGCCAGCACCCGGGATGACTCTGGAAACACCATATATTTT
>TRBV6-2/TRBV6-3|few|NA|TRBJ1-1
CASRRTDDTEAFF
TGTGCCAGCAGAAGGACGGACGACACTGAAGCTTTCTTT
>TRBV5-6|NA|NA|TRBJ1-2
CASSPLGARGDGYTF
TGTGCCAGCAGTCCGCTTGGAGCCAGGGGCGATGGCTACACCTTC
>TRBV7-2|NA|NA|TRBJ1-1
CASSFKGLNTEALF
TGTGCCAGCAGCTTTAAGGGATTGAACACTGAAGCTCTCTTT
>TRBV2|NA|TRBD2|TRBJ2-5
CASRTGAGGPMETQYF
TGTGCCAGCAGAACGGGAGCGGGGGGGCCGATGGAGACCCAGTACTTC